Here is one T cell receptor (beta chain) with its context. Blood was sampled at baseline, cycle 4 day 1, and cycle 7 day 1. This sample is drawn from a study of OX40 agonist ivuxolimab in advanced cancers. Study at large: Prior therapy, whether anti-PD-1, anti-PD-L1 or anti-CTLA-4, was allowed, and roughly 40% had some. Partial responses were observed in three patients, of whom one had hepatocellular carcinoma and two had cutaneous melanoma.

In germline, CDR1 is MGHRA, CDR2 YSYEKL. The CDR3 has 16 amino acids. The V end lost 0 bases, the J end lost 8 bases, and 19 bases lay between the germline ends. Repertoires were generated with immunoSEQ multiplex PCR, while TCRdb's copy carries only in-frame clones and drops some. The table has 100,000 to 150,000 clones, 92% seen once. This clonotype was sampled from an adult with an advanced solid tumor such as melanoma, head and neck, liver or kidney cancer. The V gene is TRBV4-1, the J gene TRBJ1-2; D is ambiguous. The material was CD4+ or CD8+ T cells sorted from blood, obtained in a trial of the OX40 agonist ivuxolimab. The chain's CDR3 is CASSQEVVNGVGGYTF. In DNA, the CDR3 is TGCGCCAGCAGCCAAGAAGTGGTAAACGGGGTCGGAGGCTACACCTTC.